These 25 T cell receptor beta chains were sequenced from one sample in a study of cytomegalovirus exposure and HLA in healthy donors. PCR involved 60 Vbeta and 13 Jbeta primers. This table comes from immunoSEQ multiplex PCR, and its TCRdb copy is limited to in-frame clones, with some not included. The data show some 100,000 clones, roughly three quarters seen once. Sequencing was performed on PBMCs. Receptor source: a woman aged 45-59 years in good health and CMV-seropositive.

A single count supports this clone. V and J are TRBV19 and TRBJ1-2; D is possibly TRBD1 (6 bases). The germline gives CDR1 LNHDA, CDR2 SQIVND (reference sequence). This CDR3 contains 12 residues. Trimming left V 10 bases short and J 5 bases short, with 14 bases between. The CDR3 here is CATKQGGYGYTF. CDR3 DNA: TGTGCCACTAAACAGGGAGGGTATGGCTACACCTTC.

This CDR3 reads CASSIGLTSGDNEQFF. The CDR3 coding sequence is TGTGCCAGTAGTATAGGCCTAACTAGCGGGGACAATGAGCAGTTCTTC. V and J are TRBV19 and TRBJ2-1; 10 nucleotides agree with TRBD2. The CDR3 length is 16 residues. The J segment lost 5 bases and the V segment lost 1 base, leaving 5 bases of the junction unmatched. CDR1 and CDR2 from the germline V gene are LNHDA and SQIVND (reference sequence).

The chain joins TRBV6-5 to TRBJ1-4; no definite D call. The germline V and J ends were trimmed by 4 bases and 0 bases, with 6 bases remaining between them. Germline V CDR1 and CDR2: MNHEY, SVGAGI. CDR3 length: 14 amino acids. The CDR3 coding sequence is TGTGCCAGCAGTTTAATTGCAACTAATGAAAAACTGTTTTTT. Its translation is CASSLIATNEKLFF.

Comment on this clone: This likely comes from a read error, as the CDR3 has no conserved phenylalanine or tryptophan at its end. The limits of the CDR3 on the DNA are not certain, so only TCRdb's listed CDR3 is given. The chain links TRBV6-6 to TRBJ1-2; TRBD1, as called in the table, went unchecked against the DNA. CDR1 and CDR2 from the germline V gene are MNHNY and SVGAGI (reference sequence). The CDR3 has 14 residues if both end residues are counted. The CDR3 loop reads CASSYSRQGEALGL.

This chain links TRBV19 with TRBJ1-1; D is possibly TRBD1 (6 bases). V was clipped by 5 bases and J by 0 bases, with 13 bases between them. This CDR3 region has 15 residues. Germline-derived CDR1 and CDR2 are LNHDA and SQIVND (reference sequence). The CDR3 is CASSPRQALNTEAFF. The CDR3 region has the DNA TGTGCCAGTAGTCCTAGACAGGCCCTGAACACTGAAGCTTTCTTT. Using reference TRBV19 and TRBJ1-1 for the parts outside the CDR3, the full variable domain is DGGITQSPKYLFRKEGQNVTLSCEQNLNHDAMYWYRQDPGQGLRLIYYSQIVNDFQKGDIAEGYSVSREKKESFPLTVTSAQKNPTAFYLCASSPRQALNTEAFFGQGTRLTVV.

V usage is TRBV5-1 and J usage is TRBJ1-1, with 9 bases matching TRBD1. V was clipped by 4 bases and J by 1 base; unmatched bases: 5. Germline CDR1 reads SGHRS; CDR2 reads YFSETQ. The CDR3 totals 15 residues. Here the CDR3 reads CASSQQGARNTEAFF. The CDR3 bases are TGCGCCAGCAGCCAACAGGGGGCCCGGAACACTGAAGCTTTCTTT.

This clone was observed once. The genes are TRBV7-9 and TRBJ1-4; D ambiguous. Per the germline V gene, CDR1 is SEHNR and CDR2 is FQNEAQ (reference sequence). The V gene lost 3 bases and the J gene lost 1 base, with 6 bases spanning the gap. CDR3 length: 14 amino acids. CDR3 loop: CASSFSGTNEKLFF. The CDR3 nucleotides read TGTGCCAGCAGCTTTTCAGGAACTAATGAAAAACTGTTTTTT. The complete variable domain, with remaining parts taken from reference TRBV7-9 and TRBJ1-4, reads DTGVSQNPRHKITKRGQNVTFRCDPISEHNRLYWYRQTLGQGPEFLTYFQNEAQLEKSRLLSDRFSAERPKGSFSTLEIQRTEQGDSAMYLCASSFSGTNEKLFFGSGTQLSVL.

The CDR3 nucleotides read TGTGCCAGCAGCTTGGGACTAGCGGGAGGGCCCGAGGGAAATGAGCAGTTCTTC. This encodes CASSLGLAGGPEGNEQFF. V gene TRBV7-8 combines with J gene TRBJ2-1; 16 bases are shared with TRBD2. This CDR3 region has 18 residues. The trim removed 3 bases at V and 7 bases at J, leaving 9 bases unmatched. The V gene's germline CDR1 is SGHVS and CDR2 FQNEAQ.

The CDR3 coding sequence is TGTGCCAGCAGTGGAGTGATTAGCAATCAGCCCCAGCATTTT. Translated: CASSGVISNQPQHF. The rearrangement links TRBV2 to TRBJ1-5; the D is unclear. This CDR3 comprises 14 residues. V was cut by 4 bases and J by 0 bases, with 7 bases left in between. Germline-derived CDR1 and CDR2 are SNHLY and FYNNEI.

The rearrangement joins TRBV7-9 to TRBJ2-7; D is undetermined. CDR3 length: 14 amino acids. V was pared by 3 bases and J by 2 bases, with 11 bases between. In germline, CDR1 is SEHNR, CDR2 FQNEAQ (reference sequence). Written as DNA, the CDR3 is TGTGCCAGCAGCTTGGGCCAGCCTCCCTACGAGCAGTACTTC. Translated: CASSLGQPPYEQYF.

V usage is TRBV7-2 and J usage is TRBJ1-2, with D perhaps TRBD1 (5 bases). The CDR3 is 15 residues long. From germline, CDR1 is SGHTA and CDR2 FQGNSA. Trimming took 2 bases from V and 8 from J, leaving 18 bases between them. The CDR3 sequence is CASSLRFRAERGYTF. The CDR3 coding sequence is TGTGCCAGCAGCTTAAGGTTCAGGGCGGAGAGGGGCTACACCTTC. Full variable domain (remainder filled in from reference TRBV7-2 and TRBJ1-2): GAGVSQSPSNKVTEKGKDVELRCDPISGHTALYWYRQSLGQGLEFLIYFQGNSAPDKSGLPSDRFSAERTGGSVSTLTIQRTQQEDSAVYLCASSLRFRAERGYTFGSGTRLTVV.

This clone was observed a handful of times. The rearrangement links TRBV19 to TRBJ2-7, with 7 bases lining up with TRBD1. V shed 6 bases, J shed 2 bases, and the junction held 13 bases outside the gene matches. CDR1 and CDR2 from the germline V gene are LNHDA and SQIVND (reference sequence). The CDR3 has 16 residues. CDR3 nucleotides: TGTGCCAGTAGCACGGGCGGCGCCAGGGGGACCTACGAGCAGTACTTC. It is translated as CASSTGGARGTYEQYF.

The count of this clone is one. V is TRBV4-1 and J is TRBJ2-5; maybe TRBD2 (6 bases). The J call may be incorrect, as the DNA end agrees better with TRBJ2-7. The V gene's germline CDR1 is MGHRA and CDR2 YSYEKL. The CDR3 covers 16 residues. This CDR3 is CASSQDRRGRWYEQYF. Written as DNA, the CDR3 is TGCGCCAGCAGCCAAGATAGGCGGGGCAGGTGGTACGAGCAGTACTTC.

The genes are TRBV18 and TRBJ2-7, with a tentative D call TRBD2 (5 bases). This CDR3 comprises 14 residues. The V gene's germline CDR1 is KGHSH and CDR2 LQKENI. Trimming took off 3 bases at V and 0 bases at J, with 9 bases between the two ends. The CDR3 nucleotides are TGTGCCAGCTCACCCACGGGGAGCTCCTACGAGCAGTACTTC. Its protein product is CASSPTGSSYEQYF.

This chain joins TRBV6-6 and TRBJ2-5, with a possible D match to TRBD2 (6 bases). This CDR3 is built from 16 residues. The V end lost 0 bases, the J end lost 1 base, and 12 bases lay between the germline ends. The germline CDR1 and CDR2 sequences are MNHNY and SVGAGI (reference sequence). CDR3: CASSYSGRGSQETQYF. The CDR3 DNA sequence: TGTGCCAGCAGTTACTCTGGACGGGGGAGCCAAGAGACCCAGTACTTC.

There are a few counts of this clone. This chain joins TRBV6-5 and TRBJ2-5, with 12 bases lining up with TRBD2. CDR1 is MNHEY and CDR2 is SVGAGI in the germline V gene. The CDR3 sequence is 14 residues long. V gave up 8 bases and J gave up 5 bases; unmatched junction bases: 6. CDR3 protein: CASGASGRGETQYF. For the CDR3, the DNA is TGTGCCAGCGGGGCTAGCGGGAGGGGGGAGACCCAGTACTTC.

This clone has just a few counts. The J gene is TRBJ2-7, the V gene TRBV4-1, with D maybe TRBD1 (6 bases). Trimming removed 6 bases from V and 3 bases from J, with 15 bases in between. This CDR3 comprises 14 residues. Germline CDR1 is MGHRA and CDR2 is YSYEKL. In nucleotides, the CDR3 is TGCGCCAGCAGGGATACAGGGAACGGCTACGAGCAGTACTTC. This gives the protein CASRDTGNGYEQYF.

This chain links TRBV5-1 with TRBJ2-5; TRBD2 might be the D (6 bases). The CDR3 spans 13 residues. V gave up 5 bases and J gave up 1 base, with 9 bases separating them. Germline assignment: CDR1 SGHRS and CDR2 YFSETQ. This CDR3 reads CASRQLAQETQYF. The DNA of the CDR3 is TGCGCCAGCAGACAACTAGCCCAAGAGACCCAGTACTTC.

The chain employs TRBV27 and TRBJ2-7; a weak D match, TRBD2 (6 bases). Between the trimmed V and J ends, which lost 5 bases and 2 bases, there was a span of 16 bases. This CDR3 spans 15 amino acids. CDR1 is MNHEY and CDR2 is SMNVEV in the germline V gene (reference sequence). CDR3 DNA sequence: TGTGCCAGCAGTCGCACGGGGGTCAACGCCTACGAGCAGTACTTC. As protein: CASSRTGVNAYEQYF.

The chain combines TRBV2 with TRBJ1-2; 8 nucleotides agree with TRBD1. Germline trimming cut 8 bases from V and 4 bases from J; bases unmatched to any gene: 9. Germline values: CDR1 SNHLY, CDR2 FYNNEI. This CDR3 region has 14 residues. CDR3: CASFPGQATYGYTF. DNA for the CDR3: TGTGCCAGCTTTCCGGGACAGGCCACCTATGGCTACACCTTC.

This sequence joins TRBV10-3 and TRBJ2-1, with TRBD2 matching over 10 bases. The V gene end was trimmed by 8 bases and the J gene end by 2 bases; junction bases not matched to a gene: 6. Germline CDR1 is ENHRY and CDR2 is SYGVKD. CDR3 length equals 15 residues. The CDR3, as DNA: TGTGCCATCGGCCACAGCGGGGGGGCCTACAATGAGCAGTTCTTC. This codes for CAIGHSGGAYNEQFF.

The gene calls are TRBV7-2 and TRBJ2-4; D not certain. Per germline, CDR1 SGHTA and CDR2 FQGNSA. This CDR3 has 12 residues. V was shortened by 5 bases and J by 6 bases, with 8 bases between the two germline ends. The CDR3 DNA follows: TGTGCCAGCAGCCCCGCCGGAAACATTCAGTACTTC. Residues: CASSPAGNIQYF.

The chain joins TRBV11-2 to TRBJ1-2; TRBD1 agrees at 7 bases. The junction had 6 bases not matched to a gene; V was cut back by 3 bases and J by 2 bases. Germline V lookup: CDR1 SGHAT, CDR2 FQNNGV. The CDR3 extends over 15 amino acids. The CDR3: CASSLLTTGNYGYTF. DNA of the CDR3: TGTGCCAGCAGCTTGCTCACGACAGGGAACTATGGCTACACCTTC.

This clone was counted a single time. The chain combines TRBV18 with TRBJ2-1; tentatively, D is TRBD1 (6 bases). The ends were cut back, 5 bases at V and 1 base at J, with 27 bases in the middle. Germline-derived CDR1 and CDR2 are KGHSH and LQKENI. There are 20 residues in the CDR3. CDR3 coding DNA: TGTGCCAGCTCATCGAGACCGGGACATGGAATTGTTCCATCCTACAATGAGCAGTTCTTC. This sequence encodes CASSSRPGHGIVPSYNEQFF.

The chain combines TRBV9 with TRBJ2-7; 7 bases align to TRBD1. The CDR3 length is 14 residues. The germline gives CDR1 SGDLS, CDR2 YYNGEE. Trimming removed 6 bases from V and 7 bases from J; junction bases left unmatched: 13. The CDR3 bases are TGTGCCAGCAATGGGGGACAGACCTCCGGGGAGCAGTACTTC. Its translation is CASNGGQTSGEQYF.